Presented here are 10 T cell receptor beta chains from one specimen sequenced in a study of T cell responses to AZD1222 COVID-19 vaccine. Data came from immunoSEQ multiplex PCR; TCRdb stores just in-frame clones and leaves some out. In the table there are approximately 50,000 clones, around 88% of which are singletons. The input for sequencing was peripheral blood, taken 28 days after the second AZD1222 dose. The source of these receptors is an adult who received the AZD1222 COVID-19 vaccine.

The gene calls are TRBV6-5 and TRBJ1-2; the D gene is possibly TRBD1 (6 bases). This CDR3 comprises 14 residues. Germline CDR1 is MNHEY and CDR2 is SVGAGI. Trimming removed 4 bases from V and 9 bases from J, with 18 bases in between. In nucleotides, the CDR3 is TGTGCCAGCAGTTTCGACAGGACCTTTAGGAGCTACACCTTC. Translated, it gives CASSFDRTFRSYTF.

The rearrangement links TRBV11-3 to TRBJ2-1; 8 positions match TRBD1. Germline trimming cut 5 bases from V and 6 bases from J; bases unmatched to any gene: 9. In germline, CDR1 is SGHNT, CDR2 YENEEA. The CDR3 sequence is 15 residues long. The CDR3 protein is CASSTRQGISNEQFF. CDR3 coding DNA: TGTGCCAGCAGCACCCGACAGGGGATCAGCAATGAGCAGTTCTTC.

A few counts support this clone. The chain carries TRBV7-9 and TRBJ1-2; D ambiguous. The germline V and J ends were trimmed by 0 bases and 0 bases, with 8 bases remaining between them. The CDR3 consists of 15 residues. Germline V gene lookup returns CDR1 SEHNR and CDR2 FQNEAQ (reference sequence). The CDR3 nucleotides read TGTGCCAGCAGCTTAGCTTCATCTGCTAACTATGGCTACACCTTC. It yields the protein CASSLASSANYGYTF. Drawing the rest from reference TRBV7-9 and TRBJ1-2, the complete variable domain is DTGVSQNPRHKITKRGQNVTFRCDPISEHNRLYWYRQTLGQGPEFLTYFQNEAQLEKSRLLSDRFSAERPKGSFSTLEIQRTEQGDSAMYLCASSLASSANYGYTFGSGTRLTVV.

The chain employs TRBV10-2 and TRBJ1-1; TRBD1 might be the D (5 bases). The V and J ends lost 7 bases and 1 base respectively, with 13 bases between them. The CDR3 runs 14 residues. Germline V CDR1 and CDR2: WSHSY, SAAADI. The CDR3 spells CASTEGSTNTEAFF. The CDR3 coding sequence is TGCGCCAGCACCGAGGGGAGTACGAACACTGAAGCTTTCTTT.

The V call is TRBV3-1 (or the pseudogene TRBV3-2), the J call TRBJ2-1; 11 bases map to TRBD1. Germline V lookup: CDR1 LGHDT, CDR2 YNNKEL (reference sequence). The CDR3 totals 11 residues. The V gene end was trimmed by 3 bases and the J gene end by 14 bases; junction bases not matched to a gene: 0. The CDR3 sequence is CASSQGQGEFF. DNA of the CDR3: TGTGCCAGCAGCCAGGGACAGGGGGAGTTCTTC.

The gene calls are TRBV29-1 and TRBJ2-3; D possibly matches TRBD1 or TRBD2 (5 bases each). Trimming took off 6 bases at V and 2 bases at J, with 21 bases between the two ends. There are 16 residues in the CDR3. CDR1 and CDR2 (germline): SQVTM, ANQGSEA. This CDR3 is CSVGDGSRTHTDTQYF. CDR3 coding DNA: TGCAGCGTGGGGGACGGCTCCAGGACACACACAGATACGCAGTATTTT.

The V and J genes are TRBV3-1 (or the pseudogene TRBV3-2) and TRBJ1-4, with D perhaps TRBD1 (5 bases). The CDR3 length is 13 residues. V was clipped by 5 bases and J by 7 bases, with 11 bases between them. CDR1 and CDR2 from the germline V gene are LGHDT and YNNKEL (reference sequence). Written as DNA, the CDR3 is TGTGCCAGCAGCGGGGGGACGGTTGAAAAACTGTTTTTT. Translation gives CASSGGTVEKLFF.

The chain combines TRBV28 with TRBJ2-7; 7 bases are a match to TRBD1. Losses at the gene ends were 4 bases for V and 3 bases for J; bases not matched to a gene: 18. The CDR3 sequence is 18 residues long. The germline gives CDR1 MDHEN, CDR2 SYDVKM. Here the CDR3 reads CASSSPARQGRRVYEQYF. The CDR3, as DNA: TGTGCCAGCAGTTCCCCCGCCCGACAGGGTCGTAGGGTCTACGAGCAGTACTTC.

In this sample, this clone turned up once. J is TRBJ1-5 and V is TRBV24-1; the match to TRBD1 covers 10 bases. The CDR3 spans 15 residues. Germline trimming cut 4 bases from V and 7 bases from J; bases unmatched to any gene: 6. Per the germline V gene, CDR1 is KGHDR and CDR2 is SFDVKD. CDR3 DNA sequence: TGTGCCACCAGTGAAGCGACAGGGGGCGACCAGCCCCAGCATTTT. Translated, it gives CATSEATGGDQPQHF.

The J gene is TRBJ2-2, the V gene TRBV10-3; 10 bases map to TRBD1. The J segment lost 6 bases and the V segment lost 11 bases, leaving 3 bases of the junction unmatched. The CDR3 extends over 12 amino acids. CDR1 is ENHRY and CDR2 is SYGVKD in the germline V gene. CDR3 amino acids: CAATGGPGELFF. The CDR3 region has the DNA TGTGCCGCGACAGGGGGCCCCGGGGAGCTGTTTTTT.